This is a list of T cell receptor beta chains from one sample in a study of cytomegalovirus exposure and HLA in healthy donors. Profiling relied on immunoSEQ multiplex PCR, and the TCRdb table lists in-frame clones only, not all of them. The sample carries about 160,000 clones, 70% to 85% recorded once. Sample: PBMCs. All receptors come from a man aged 40-55 years in good health and CMV-seronegative. Both conserved end residues are trimmed from each CDR3. Size values are once, few and many counts, or a class for expanded clones, and some rows have none.

size	V	J	CDR3
few	TRBV18	TRBJ2-6	ASSPPASTYGTGANVLT
-	TRBV6-8	TRBJ2-5	ASTRGRDRGQEIEETQY
few	TRBV27	TRBJ2-3	ASSLVPAGADTQY
-	TRBV11-1	TRBJ2-5	ASSSTSGSAETQY
-	TRBV25-1	TRBJ2-7	ASSPQGLASKVYEQY
once	TRBV5-4	TRBJ2-7	ASSSPRGGITSYEQY
-	TRBV5-4	TRBJ2-5	ASSLVQGARGSETQY
-	TRBV6-1	TRBJ2-7	ASSEDRGYEQY
-	TRBV11-3	-	ASSLEGPRAAAYEQY
-	TRBV9	TRBJ2-3	ASNRLAGVRDTQY
-	TRBV14	TRBJ2-3	ASSQRTGNSDTQY
-	TRBV7-2	TRBJ2-1	ASSPFPRGKDEQF
few	TRBV7-9	TRBJ2-7	SSSFLTGARSYEQY
-	TRBV5-5	TRBJ1-5	ASSFIPGGGQPQH
-	TRBV28	TRBJ1-4	ASSLARDREKLF
-	TRBV28	TRBJ1-5	ASSFGPTQH
-	TRBV6-4	TRBJ2-6	ASSDLGGGRANGLT
-	TRBV14	TRBJ2-2	ASSQLSGGTGELF
-	TRBV5-1	TRBJ2-1	ASKGGLSSYNEQF
-	TRBV19	TRBJ1-1	ASIQGYGTEAF
-	TRBV19	TRBJ2-7	ASGASGYEQY
once	TRBV19	TRBJ2-1	ASTPTGLAGSRGYNEQF
once	TRBV7-9	TRBJ1-4	ASSEGQTNEKLF
-	TRBV5-6	TRBJ2-2	ASSQVTGANTGELF
-	TRBV5-1	TRBJ2-4	ASCPGHLAKNIQY
-	TRBV19	TRBJ1-2	ASSTGQPAMDYGYT
once	TRBV6-5	TRBJ2-7	ASRKSWTAYEQY
-	TRBV28	TRBJ1-2	ASSLSAEGDNYGYT
-	TRBV5-4	TRBJ2-7	ASSPGGFNSYEQY
once	TRBV9	TRBJ2-7	ASSATWTSGYEQY
-	TRBV7-9	TRBJ2-1	SSSSRAGETYNEQF
-	TRBV9	TRBJ1-5	ASSPSVSQPQH
-	TRBV11-2	TRBJ1-3	ASSTWTGRSGNTIY
-	TRBV4-3	TRBJ2-1	ASSPQRNEQF
-	TRBV10-3	TRBJ2-1	AIQASGDYNEQF
-	TRBV7-9	TRBJ2-5	ASSLDGGGQAEETQY
-	TRBV28	TRBJ1-5	ASSHSSNQPQH
-	TRBV19	TRBJ2-3	ASSIKAGVDTQY
-	TRBV5-1	TRBJ1-3	ASSWDRLSGNTIY
few	TRBV28	TRBJ2-2	ASSLRGGGANTGELF
few	TRBV6-5	TRBJ1-1	ASSPNSNTEAF
-	TRBV5-1	TRBJ1-3	ASSLSGVGNTIY
-	TRBV4-1	TRBJ1-3	ASSQVYRGTGNTIY
few	TRBV11-2	TRBJ2-7	ASSLGPVRQY